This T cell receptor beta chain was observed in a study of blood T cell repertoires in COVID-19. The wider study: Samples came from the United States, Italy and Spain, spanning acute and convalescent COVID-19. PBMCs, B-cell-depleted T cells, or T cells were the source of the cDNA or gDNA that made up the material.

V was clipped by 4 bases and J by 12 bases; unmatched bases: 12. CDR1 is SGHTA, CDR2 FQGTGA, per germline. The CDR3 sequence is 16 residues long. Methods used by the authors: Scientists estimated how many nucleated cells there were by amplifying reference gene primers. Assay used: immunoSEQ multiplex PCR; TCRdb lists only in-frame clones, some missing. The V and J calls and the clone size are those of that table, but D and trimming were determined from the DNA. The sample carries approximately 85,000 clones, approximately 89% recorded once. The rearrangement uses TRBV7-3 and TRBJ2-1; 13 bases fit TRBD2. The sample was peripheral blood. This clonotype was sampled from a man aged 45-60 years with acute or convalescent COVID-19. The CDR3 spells CASSSSGTSGKWSQFF. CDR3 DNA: TGTGCCAGCAGCTCATCCGGGACTAGCGGGAAGTGGTCGCAGTTCTTC.